Listed below are T cell receptor delta chains from one sample, sequenced in a study of delta chains in infants with herpesvirus infections. TCRdb reanalysed the RT-PCR reads via CATT. This sample has around 860 delta-chain clones, with 20% to 25% found just once. The specimen was peripheral blood, collected at time point 2 of longitudinal follow-up. Receptor source: a human donor who was a Ugandan infant, either HIV-exposed or HIV-unexposed (not recorded which). Each CDR3 is given with its conserved first and last residue. The D gene is left open where the match is weak. The listing skips clone size in some rows; elsewhere it reads once, few, many or a size class.

j_call	v_call	clone_size	d_call	cdr3_aa	cdr3_nt
TRDJ1	TRDV2	large	TRDD3	CACDRLLSLGDTNPDKLIF	TGTGCCTGTGACCGCCTTCTTTCACTGGGGGATACGAACCCCGATAAACTCATCTTT
TRDJ1	TRDV3	medium-sized	-	CAFTDTPTHHSDKLIF	TGTGCCTTTACAGACACTCCCACCCACCACTCCGATAAACTCATCTTT
TRDJ3	TRDV2	-	-	CACDTVGGLSSWDTRQMFF	TGTGCCTGTGACACCGTTGGGGGCCTTAGCTCCTGGGACACCCGACAGATGTTTTTC
TRDJ1	TRDV3	-	TRDD3	CAFSCILGDTLNTDKLIF	TGTGCCTTTAGTTGCATCCTGGGGGATACGCTGAACACCGATAAACTCATCTTT
TRDJ1	TRDV1	-	TRDD3	CALGESLSVSGGYACTDKLIF	TGTGCTCTTGGGGAAAGTTTGTCCGTTTCTGGGGGATACGCTTGCACCGATAAACTCATCTTT
TRDJ1	TRDV2	large	TRDD3	CACDFLGDTPLPYTDKLIF	TGTGCCTGTGACTTTCTGGGGGATACGCCCCTACCTTACACCGATAAACTCATCTTT
TRDJ1	TRDV2	large	-	CACDQAFYDTDKLIF	TGTGCCTGTGACCAAGCATTTTACGACACCGATAAACTCATCTTT
TRDJ1	TRDV2	medium-sized	-	CACDKLGTDKLIF	TGTGCCTGTGACAAACTGGGCACCGATAAACTCATCTTT
TRDJ3	TRDV2	few	TRDD3	CACDTLGDYRSSWDTRQMFF	TGTGCCTGTGACACTCTGGGGGATTACCGAAGCTCCTGGGACACCCGACAGATGTTTTTC
TRDJ3	TRDV2	large	-	CACDTAGSSWDTRQMFF	TGTGCCTGTGACACCGCGGGGAGCTCCTGGGACACCCGACAGATGTTTTTC
TRDJ1	TRDV3	large	-	CAFSVDWAFVGLDKLIF	TGTGCCTTTAGTGTTGATTGGGCCTTCGTGGGACTCGATAAACTCATCTTT
TRDJ2	TRDV2	large	TRDD3	CACDLLGDSLTAQLFF	TGTGCCTGTGACTTACTGGGGGATTCTTTGACAGCACAACTCTTCTTT
TRDJ3	TRDV1	few	TRDD3	CALAREYWGILPSWDTRQMFF	TGTGCTCTTGCCCGAGAGTACTGGGGGATACTTCCCTCCTGGGACACCCGACAGATGTTTTTC
TRDJ1	TRDV1	large	TRDD3	CALGELKDPPSSTGGYLELIF	TGTGCTCTTGGGGAACTAAAAGACCCCCCTTCCTCTACTGGGGGATATCTCGAACTCATCTTT
TRDJ1	TRDV1	medium-sized	TRDD3	CALLIFRPNWGIYTDKLIF	TGTGCTCTCCTTATCTTCCGACCTAACTGGGGGATTTACACCGATAAACTCATCTTT
TRDJ1	TRDV2	medium-sized	TRDD3	CACDRLPTLGDIPDKLIF	TGTGCCTGTGACCGACTTCCTACTCTGGGGGATATACCCGATAAACTCATCTTT
TRDJ2	TRDV1	medium-sized	-	CALGEISSSSRTGQTLTAQLFF	TGTGCTCTTGGGGAAATAAGCTCTTCCTCCCGTACTGGCCAAACTTTGACAGCACAACTCTTCTTT
TRDJ2	TRDV2	medium-sized	TRDD3	CACDPVLGDTALTAQLFF	TGTGCCTGTGACCCCGTACTGGGGGATACTGCTTTGACAGCACAACTCTTCTTT
TRDJ1	TRDV1	large	TRDD3	CALGENFLFPRPGGYIGARDTDKLIF	TGTGCTCTTGGGGAGAACTTCCTGTTCCCCCGTCCTGGGGGATACATTGGGGCTCGCGACACCGATAAACTCATCTTT
TRDJ2	TRDV2	medium-sized	TRDD3	CACDILGDNLTAQLFF	TGTGCCTGTGACATACTGGGGGATAATTTGACAGCACAACTCTTCTTT
TRDJ3	TRDV2	large	TRDD3	CACDKVLGDGFTPWDTRQMFF	TGTGCCTGTGACAAAGTACTGGGGGATGGATTCACCCCCTGGGACACCCGACAGATGTTTTTC
TRDJ1	TRDV1	large	TRDD3	CALGEPPSLALQKTWGALDRFKLIF	TGTGCTCTTGGGGAACCCCCATCCCTGGCCCTTCAAAAAACCTGGGGGGCTTTGGATCGGTTTAAACTCATCTTT
TRDJ1	TRDV3	large	-	CAFTAFTMYTDKLIF	TGTGCCTTTACTGCGTTTACGATGTACACCGATAAACTCATCTTT
TRDJ1	TRDV1	medium-sized	TRDD3	CALGEKNLLNHWGDKLIF	TGTGCTCTTGGGGAAAAGAACCTACTGAACCACTGGGGGGATAAACTCATCTTT
TRDJ2	TRDV2	-	TRDD3	CACDKILGDTLTAQLFF	TGTGCCTGTGACAAAATACTGGGGGATACTTTGACAGCACAACTCTTCTTT